The 15 T cell receptor beta chains listed next were all sequenced from one sample in a study of blood T cell repertoires in COVID-19. Libraries were prepared by immunoSEQ multiplex PCR; TCRdb keeps only in-frame clonotypes and omits some of them. The sample records about 15,000 clones, about 77% being singletons. Sequencing was carried out using peripheral blood. The receptors derive from a human donor in a cohort sampled during active COVID-19.

The chain carries TRBV5-1 and TRBJ2-3; D might be TRBD2 (6 bases). CDR3 length: 16 residues. The germline V gene encodes CDR1 SGHRS and CDR2 YFSETQ. The V and J ends lost 1 base and 0 bases respectively, with 12 bases between them. CDR3 loop: CASSLTGTASTDTQYF. The CDR3 coding sequence is TGCGCCAGCAGCTTGACGGGGACTGCTAGCACAGATACGCAGTATTTT.

The chain links TRBV18 to TRBJ2-7, with 11 positions matching TRBD1. This CDR3 is built from 18 residues. Unmatched junction bases numbered 11, after V lost 0 bases and J lost 4 bases. Germline lookup yields CDR1 KGHSH and CDR2 LQKENI. The CDR3 loop is CASSPPGRTGGDKYEQYF. CDR3 DNA: TGTGCCAGCTCACCACCGGGCAGGACAGGGGGCGACAAGTACGAGCAGTACTTC.

The gene calls are TRBV5-4 and TRBJ2-7, with a weak D call TRBD1 (6 bases). The CDR3 extends over 12 amino acids. Germline CDR1 SGHNT, CDR2 YYREEE (reference sequence). Trimming took off 4 bases at V and 9 bases at J, with 14 bases between the two ends. CDR3 amino acids: CASSPGDAVQYF. The CDR3 nucleotides read TGTGCCAGCAGCCCAGGGGACGCAGTGCAGTACTTC.

This chain links TRBV5-1 with TRBJ2-6, with D possibly TRBD1 on 6 matching bases. This CDR3 comprises 16 residues. Between the trimmed V and J ends, which lost 4 bases and 0 bases, there was a span of 11 bases. Germline values: CDR1 SGHRS, CDR2 YFSETQ. Here the CDR3 DNA reads TGCGCCAGCAGCCTTACAGGGAACTCTGGGGCCAACGTCCTGACTTTC. Translated, it gives CASSLTGNSGANVLTF.

This chain uses TRBV30 with TRBJ2-3; possibly TRBD1 for D (6 bases). There are 13 residues in the CDR3. Germline loops: CDR1 GTSNPN, CDR2 SVGIG (reference sequence). V shed 5 bases and J shed 2 bases, with 11 bases lying between them. The CDR3 sequence: CAWGQSSTDTQYF. The DNA of the CDR3 is TGTGCCTGGGGACAGTCTTCCACAGATACGCAGTATTTT.

The chain joins TRBV29-1 to TRBJ2-7, with 10 bases identical to TRBD1. CDR1 and CDR2 (germline): SQVTM, ANQGSEA. This CDR3 is 13 amino acids long. V gave up 5 bases and J gave up 3 bases; unmatched junction bases: 4. CDR3 in amino acids: CSVSTGGFYEQYF. The CDR3 DNA sequence: TGCAGCGTTTCGACAGGGGGCTTCTACGAGCAGTACTTC.

This chain joins TRBV3-1 (or the pseudogene TRBV3-2) and TRBJ2-1; possible D gene TRBD2, 6 bases. Germline V gives CDR1 LGHDT, CDR2 YNNKEL (reference sequence). The CDR3 is 17 residues long. V gave up 3 bases and J gave up 2 bases, with 17 bases separating them. The CDR3 bases are TGTGCCAGCAGCCAGGTATCCGGGAGAGGTCCCTACAATGAGCAGTTCTTC. This sequence encodes CASSQVSGRGPYNEQFF.

The chain joins TRBV19 to TRBJ2-5; tentative D call: TRBD1 (5 bases). Germline V gives CDR1 LNHDA, CDR2 SQIVND (reference sequence). The ends were cut back, 6 bases at V and 2 bases at J, with 13 bases in the middle. The CDR3 spans 14 residues. CDR3 sequence (DNA): TGTGCCAGTAGCCAACAGGCCCGACAAGAGACCCAGTACTTC. Its protein product is CASSQQARQETQYF.

The V gene is TRBV15, the J gene TRBJ2-2, with a tentative D call TRBD1 (6 bases). The germline V and J ends were trimmed by 4 bases and 3 bases, with 9 bases remaining between them. This CDR3 is built from 14 residues. CDR1 and CDR2 from the germline V gene are LNHNV and YYDKDF (reference sequence). CDR3 coding DNA: TGTGCCACCAGCACAGGGGACGACACCGGGGAGCTGTTTTTT. Its protein is CATSTGDDTGELFF.

The rearrangement links TRBV28 to TRBJ1-5, with D hard to call. Trimming pared 2 bases from V and 2 bases from J, leaving 16 bases between. Germline values: CDR1 MDHEN, CDR2 SYDVKM. The CDR3 spans 17 residues. This chain's CDR3 is CASSLPVGRQGNQPQHF. Written as DNA, the CDR3 is TGTGCCAGCAGTTTACCCGTGGGTCGGCAGGGCAATCAGCCCCAGCATTTT. Filled out from reference TRBV28 and TRBJ1-5, the complete variable domain reads DVKVTQSSRYLVKRTGEKVFLECVQDMDHENMFWYRQDPGLGLRLIYFSYDVKMKEKGDIPEGYSVSREKKERFSLILESASTNQTSMYLCASSLPVGRQGNQPQHFGDGTRLSIL.

The chain combines TRBV15 with TRBJ2-5, with 11 bases identical to TRBD2. V was clipped by 0 bases and J by 5 bases; unmatched bases: 5. Germline V lookup: CDR1 LNHNV, CDR2 YYDKDF (reference sequence). This CDR3 contains 16 residues. The CDR3 spells CATSRDSGRARETQYF. CDR3 DNA sequence: TGTGCCACCAGCAGAGATAGCGGGAGGGCCAGGGAGACCCAGTACTTC.

The chain combines TRBV29-1 with TRBJ1-5; 7 positions match TRBD1. Germline loops: CDR1 SQVTM, CDR2 ANQGSEA. The CDR3 runs to 14 residues. Trimming removed 6 bases from V and 1 base from J; junction bases left unmatched: 6. CDR3 residues: CSVLPTGSNQPQHF. The CDR3 region has the DNA TGCAGCGTCTTGCCGACAGGGAGCAATCAGCCCCAGCATTTT.

The rearrangement joins TRBV23-1 to TRBJ1-5; D gene ambiguous. TRBV23-1 belongs to the ORF category, with a function that is uncertain. V was trimmed by 0 bases and J by 4 bases, leaving 7 bases between them. The CDR3 is made up of 14 amino acids. CDR3 sequence: CASSQSQTNQPQHF. CDR3 DNA: TGCGCCAGCAGTCAATCCCAAACAAATCAGCCCCAGCATTTT.

The chain combines TRBV19 with TRBJ1-6, with a possible D match to TRBD1 (6 bases). Per germline, CDR1 LNHDA and CDR2 SQIVND (reference sequence). There are 12 residues in the CDR3. V lost 6 bases and J 6 bases, leaving 6 bases between the germline ends. The CDR3 nucleotides are TGTGCCAGTAGACAGGGTAATTCACCCCTCCACTTT. This translates into CASRQGNSPLHF.

The chain employs TRBV11-2 and TRBJ2-1; the match to TRBD2 covers 9 bases. With 3 bases clipped from V and 9 bases from J, the junction kept 3 bases outside the gene matches. The CDR3 sequence is 13 residues long. Germline V gene lookup returns CDR1 SGHAT and CDR2 FQNNGV. This CDR3 is CASSLGLAGEQFF. CDR3 coding DNA: TGTGCCAGCAGCTTGGGACTAGCTGGTGAGCAGTTCTTC.